This T cell receptor (beta chain) was identified in a study of tumor-infiltrating lymphocytes in localized non-small cell lung cancer. The study, taken as a whole, reports: No T-cell fraction difference was seen between IM1 and IM2 tumors.

Using immunoSEQ multiplex PCR, the repertoire was profiled, and TCRdb retains in-frame clones only, with some absent. The sample shows about 23,000 clones, 73% of them seen only once. Deletions cut 4 bases from V and 7 bases from J, with 12 bases between. CDR3 length: 13 residues. Germline V lookup: CDR1 SGHAT, CDR2 FQNNGV. For this clone: Its antigen is unknown.

The TCR was taken from a human donor with non-small cell lung cancer. The chain links TRBV11-2 to TRBJ2-3; D is unclear. Sequencing used lung tumor tissue. The CDR3 loop reads CASSSPTAYTQYF. CDR3 sequence (DNA): TGTGCCAGCAGCTCACCCACGGCGTATACGCAGTATTTT.